The 5 T cell receptor beta chains reported below all come from one sample, sequenced in a study of T cell clusters in autoimmune cytopenias. Each sample's input was roughly 230 ng genomic DNA, roughly 40,000 genome equivalents. TRB rearrangements were amplified by touch-down multiplex PCR with mixed TRB-A/B primers. TCRdb re-called the multiplex PCR reads and gives one entry per CDR3 protein, without DNA. The table gives about 5,000 distinct CDR3 sequences; the top ten clones make up approximately 26% of it. Sequencing was carried out using peripheral blood. The receptors originated from a human donor with an autoimmune cytopenia or autoimmune hepatitis (not recorded which).

Considering frequency, this clonotype is medium-sized (0.01 to 0.1%). The chain is built from TRBV20-1 and TRBJ2-7; TCRdb names TRBD1, which stays unverified in the absence of DNA. The CDR3 sequence is 15 residues long. CDR1 is DFQATT, CDR2 SNEGSKA, per germline (reference sequence). This chain's CDR3 is CSARDWDRGTYEQYF.

In terms of frequency, this clonotype is medium-sized. CDR3 loop: CASSKGTGELFF. The chain has TRBV12-3 or TRBV12-4 and TRBJ2-2; the D call from TCRdb, TRBD1, cannot be confirmed without DNA. The CDR3 sequence is 12 residues long.

This clonotype shows up as medium-sized (0.01 to 0.1%) by frequency. V gene TRBV6-1 combines with J gene TRBJ1-2. The CDR3 sequence is 11 residues long. Germline V gives CDR1 MNHNS, CDR2 SASEGT. The CDR3 sequence: CALRGNYGYTF.

By frequency, this clonotype registers medium-sized. This chain connects TRBV20-1 to TRBJ1-6; TCRdb's D call, TRBD1, is unchecked because there is no DNA. Looked up from germline, CDR1 is DFQATT and CDR2 is SNEGSKA (reference sequence). The CDR3 is 14 amino acids. The CDR3 here is CSARAGERNSPLHF.

This clonotype counts as medium-sized (0.01 to 0.1%) by frequency. The chain links TRBV6-1 to TRBJ2-7; TCRdb designates TRBD1, a call that cannot be tested without DNA. Germline CDR1 and CDR2: MNHNS and SASEGT. The CDR3 runs to 15 residues. The CDR3: CASSEGPRIDYEQYF.